The present T cell receptor (beta chain) was sequenced within a study of shared clonotypes between healthy human individuals. It was 150 to 200 ng DNA, 25,000 to 35,000 T cell genomes, that sorted-subset replicate PCRs used. Clones were sequenced by immunoSEQ multiplex PCR, and TCRdb holds only the in-frame ones, with some missing. The sample lists about 2.3 million clones, approximately 90% occurring once. The V gene lost 0 bases and the J gene lost 0 bases, with 6 bases spanning the gap. The CDR3 runs to 15 residues. Per germline, CDR1 MNHNY and CDR2 SVGAGI (reference sequence). Points on this clone: Other DNA sequences in the same sample also yield this CDR3.

The chain has TRBV6-6 and TRBJ2-1, with D possibly TRBD2 on 5 matching bases. The source of this sequence is a man between 18 and 29 years old in good health. Some clones in this sample may be carry-over from other donors' samples. The sequenced sample consisted of naive CD4+ T cells from PBMCs. The subset was: CD45RA+ positively selected. The CDR3 coding sequence is TGTGCCAGCAGTTACTCAAGCGGCTCCTACAATGAGCAGTTCTTC. It specifies CASSYSSGSYNEQFF.